Shown below are 7 T cell receptor beta chains from a single sample sequenced in a study of cytomegalovirus exposure and HLA in healthy donors (TCRdb year 2017). Libraries came from the immunoSEQ multiplex PCR assay. A mixture of 60 forward primers for TCR Vbeta segments and 13 reverse primers for TCR Jbeta segments was used in the multiplex PCR. In TCRdb, the immuneACCESS table is reduced to in-frame sequences with V and J assigned. These tables do not hold every clone; where another copy was compared, an unresolved V gene accounts for under half, and the others remain unexplained. The sample profile shows 97,000 or so clones; around 57% of them were found once. Of the sample, 4.8% falls within the top ten clones. Sequencing was performed on PBMCs. The receptor source for this set is a human donor in good health.

The rearrangement uses TRBV5-4 and TRBJ1-5; D may be TRBD1 (6 bases). The V gene lost 5 bases and the J gene lost 8 bases, with 11 bases spanning the gap. The CDR3 runs to 12 residues. Germline CDR1 is SGHNT and CDR2 is YYREEE (reference sequence). The chain's CDR3 is CASSLQGKPQHF. CDR3 sequence (DNA): TGTGCCAGCAGTTTACAGGGCAAGCCCCAGCATTTT.

Details on this clone: The same CDR3 can be traced to other DNA sequences in this sample. The rearrangement uses TRBV4-2 and TRBJ1-5; 10 nucleotides align to TRBD1. With V trimmed by 0 bases and J by 3 bases, 5 bases remained unmatched. The V gene's germline CDR1 is LGHNA and CDR2 YNFKEQ. CDR3 size: 17 residues. The CDR3 DNA sequence: TGTGCCAGCAGCCAAGATAGGGGACAGGGGTTCAATCAGCCCCAGCATTTT. It specifies CASSQDRGQGFNQPQHF.

The chain couples TRBV4-2 to TRBJ2-1; D gene uncertain. CDR3 length: 12 residues. Germline V gene data show CDR1 as LGHNA and CDR2 as YNFKEQ. The V end was cut by 1 base, the J end by 9 bases, with 7 bases between. DNA for the CDR3: TGTGCCAGCAGCCAAGTTGTCTCTGAGCAGTTCTTC. Translating gives CASSQVVSEQFF.

This clone was detected ten times or more. The DNA is omitted, as the CDR3 cannot be located on it reliably, and the CDR3 follows TCRdb's listing. The V gene is TRBV28, the J gene TRBJ1-5; the D call of TRBD1 is as the table states it, not checked on the DNA. Germline V gene data show CDR1 as MDHEN and CDR2 as SYDVKM. The CDR3 sequence runs 23 residues, both termini included. CDR3 residues: CASTSAAAFGQGERYLGNQPQHF.

The chain links TRBV21-1 to TRBJ1-2. TRBV21-1 is a documented pseudogene. The CDR3 runs to 16 residues. The CDR3 DNA reads TGTGCCAGCAGCAAAGTAGATGGGACTCTGCGCTATGGCTACACCTTC. This sequence encodes CASSKVDGTLRYGYTF.

This clone was seen a handful of times. J is TRBJ1-4 and V is TRBV5-1; D unclear. CDR1 is SGHRS and CDR2 is YFSETQ in the germline V gene. CDR3 length: 16 residues. The V end was cut by 5 bases, the J end by 0 bases, with 14 bases between. The CDR3 loop reads CASSLHEKTTNEKLFF. The DNA of the CDR3 is TGCGCCAGCAGTTTACACGAAAAGACAACTAATGAAAAACTGTTTTTT. The full variable domain, in which reference TRBV5-1 and TRBJ1-4 provide the parts outside the CDR3, is KAGVTQTPRYLIKTRGQQVTLSCSPISGHRSVSWYQQTPGQGLQFLFEYFSETQRNKGNFPGRFSGRQFSNSRSEMNVSTLELGDSALYLCASSLHEKTTNEKLFFGSGTQLSVL.

The CDR3 here is CASSFRDRLVQYF. The CDR3 DNA is TGTGCCAGCAGTTTTCGGGACAGACTCGTGCAGTACTTC. The chain combines TRBV28 with TRBJ2-7; 7 nucleotides match TRBD1. V was pared by 3 bases and J by 9 bases, with 8 bases of the junction left unmatched. This CDR3 spans 13 amino acids. Germline V gene lookup returns CDR1 MDHEN and CDR2 SYDVKM.